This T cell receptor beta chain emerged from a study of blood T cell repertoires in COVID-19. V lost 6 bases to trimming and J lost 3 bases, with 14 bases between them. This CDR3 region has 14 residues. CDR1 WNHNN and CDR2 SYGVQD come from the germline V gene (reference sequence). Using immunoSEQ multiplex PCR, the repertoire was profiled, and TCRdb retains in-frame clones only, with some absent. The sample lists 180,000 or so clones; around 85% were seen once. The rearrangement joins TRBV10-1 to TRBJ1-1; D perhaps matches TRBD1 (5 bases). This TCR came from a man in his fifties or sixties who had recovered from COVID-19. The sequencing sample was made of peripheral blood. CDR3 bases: TGCGCCAGCAGGGAAAGGACGGGGGACACTGAAGCTTTCTTT. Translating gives CASRERTGDTEAFF.